Each of the 4 T cell receptor beta chains below was sequenced from the same sample in a study of blood T cell repertoires in COVID-19 (dated by TCRdb to about 2020). The library was built by means of the immunoSEQ multiplex PCR assay. Entries here come from immuneACCESS through TCRdb and include only in-frame sequences with V and J called. Some clones fail to appear in such tables; in the studies checked, an unresolved V gene covers under half of the shortfall, and the cause of the remainder is unknown. The sample table contains 150,000 or so clones; only one count was recorded for over 80% of them. The biggest ten clones account for around 4.3% of the sample. The source material was PBMCs or T cells enriched from blood (not recorded which). Receptors originate from a woman between 45 and 65 years old who had recovered from COVID-19.

The genes are TRBV12-3 or TRBV12-4 and TRBJ1-4; D unresolved. Trimming removed 6 bases at V and 8 bases at J, with 13 bases between. There are 13 residues in the CDR3. CDR3 sequence reads: CASSRPDSEKLFF. The CDR3 DNA sequence: TGTGCCAGCAGCCGCCCGGACTCGGAAAAACTGTTTTTT.

V is TRBV7-8 and J is TRBJ2-1; 7 nucleotides match TRBD2. Germline V gives CDR1 SGHVS, CDR2 FQNEAQ. The CDR3 spans 15 residues. Unmatched junction bases numbered 5, after V lost 1 base and J lost 5 bases. The CDR3 coding sequence is TGTGCCAGCAGCTTAGAGGGACTACCAGACAATGAGCAGTTCTTC. Translating it yields CASSLEGLPDNEQFF.

The chain carries TRBV3-1 (or the pseudogene TRBV3-2) and TRBJ2-1; the D gene is possibly TRBD2 (6 bases). Trimming removed 4 bases at V and 0 bases at J, with 10 bases between. Germline V gene sequence: CDR1 LGHDT, CDR2 YNNKEL (reference sequence). The CDR3 is 15 amino acids. CDR3 DNA sequence: TGTGCCAGCAGCCCCGCCGGGAGCTCCTACAATGAGCAGTTCTTC. Amino acids: CASSPAGSSYNEQFF.

This chain uses TRBV7-3 with TRBJ2-1, with 10 bases fitting TRBD2. The CDR3 loop spans 16 amino acids. Germline V gene data show CDR1 as SGHTA and CDR2 as FQGTGA. The J segment lost 4 bases and the V segment lost 5 bases, leaving 8 bases of the junction unmatched. Here the CDR3 reads CASSPGGLAAYNEQFF. CDR3 coding DNA: TGTGCCAGCAGCCCCGGCGGACTAGCGGCATACAATGAGCAGTTCTTC.